These 6 T cell receptor beta chains were sequenced from one sample in a study of blood T cell repertoires in COVID-19. Sequencing used immunoSEQ multiplex PCR; TCRdb keeps in-frame clones, though not all of them. Among more than 250,000 clones, 88% were seen once, and the ten largest hold 1.6%. Sequencing was carried out using peripheral blood. The receptor source for this set is a young woman with COVID-19, enrolled during active disease.

J is TRBJ1-4 and V is TRBV15; tentative D call: TRBD1 (6 bases). The V end was cut by 4 bases, the J end by 7 bases, with 13 bases between. CDR3 length: 14 residues. The germline CDR1 and CDR2 sequences are LNHNV and YYDKDF (reference sequence). CDR3 bases: TGTGCCACCAGCAAGCGACAGGTAGGTGAAAAACTGTTTTTT. Its translation is CATSKRQVGEKLFF. The full variable domain, rest sourced from reference TRBV15 and TRBJ1-4, is DAMVIQNPRYQVTQFGKPVTLSCSQTLNHNVMYWYQQKSSQAPKLLFHYYDKDFNNEADTPDNFQSRRPNTSFCFLDIRSPGLGDTAMYLCATSKRQVGEKLFFGSGTQLSVL.

This clone has just one count. This rearrangement joins TRBV6-6 to TRBJ1-1, with D perhaps TRBD1 (6 bases). CDR1 and CDR2 (germline): MNHNY, SVGAGI (reference sequence). V was shortened by 2 bases and J by 4 bases, with 8 bases between the two germline ends. The CDR3 contains 13 residues. CDR3 sequence (DNA): TGTGCCAGCAGTTACCAGGGGTCCACTGAAGCTTTCTTT. It codes for CASSYQGSTEAFF.

This chain connects TRBV19 to TRBJ2-2; D may be TRBD1 (6 bases). V lost 7 bases to trimming and J lost 1 base, with 10 bases between them. CDR1 LNHDA and CDR2 SQIVND come from the germline V gene (reference sequence). The CDR3 has 14 amino acids. CDR3 amino acids: CASTSTGNTGELFF. In nucleotides, the CDR3 is TGTGCCAGTACCTCGACAGGGAACACCGGGGAGCTGTTTTTT.

The chain links TRBV6-5 to TRBJ1-4; 8 bases line up with TRBD1. The V segment lost 6 bases and the J segment 8 bases; nucleotides outside the gene matches: 11. CDR1 MNHEY and CDR2 SVGAGI come from the germline V gene. The length of the CDR3 is 15 residues. CDR3 coding DNA: TGTGCCAGCAGGGACAGGACAGGGATGTCAGAAAAACTGTTTTTT. It yields the protein CASRDRTGMSEKLFF.

The V call is TRBV4-1, the J call TRBJ2-1; D is uncertain. V lost 5 bases and J lost 5, with 10 bases in between. Per germline, CDR1 MGHRA and CDR2 YSYEKL. This CDR3 has 13 residues. The CDR3 DNA reads TGCGCCAGCAGCAGCTTGAATAACAATGAGCAGTTCTTC. Its protein product is CASSSLNNNEQFF.

J is TRBJ2-3 and V is TRBV4-2, with TRBD2 identical over 7 bases. The CDR3 extends over 17 amino acids. With V trimmed by 0 bases and J by 2 bases, 8 bases remained unmatched. Germline CDR1 and CDR2: LGHNA and YNFKEQ. CDR3 amino acids: CASSQDLSGTLTDTQYF. For the CDR3, the DNA is TGTGCCAGCAGCCAAGACCTAAGCGGGACTCTCACAGATACGCAGTATTTT.